A single sample is the source of the 7 T cell receptor beta chains below, sequenced in a study of blood T cell repertoires in COVID-19. TCRdb keeps only in-frame clones here, not all; method: immunoSEQ multiplex PCR. The sample carries about 300,000 clones, roughly nine tenths recorded once. The sample taken for sequencing was peripheral blood. All receptors derive from a woman in her 30s with COVID-19, enrolled during active disease.

CDR3 in amino acids: CASSFGLVNTEAFF. The DNA of the CDR3 is TGCGCCAGCAGCTTTGGACTCGTGAACACTGAAGCTTTCTTT. The rearrangement joins TRBV5-1 to TRBJ1-1; unclear D gene. V was pared by 2 bases and J by 0 bases, with 8 bases between. Germline V gene sequence: CDR1 SGHRS, CDR2 YFSETQ. The CDR3 sequence is 14 residues long.

This clone was counted a single time. This chain links TRBV18 with TRBJ2-4; 8 nucleotides align to TRBD1. Germline lookup yields CDR1 KGHSH and CDR2 LQKENI. Germline trimming cut 2 bases from V and 8 bases from J; bases unmatched to any gene: 8. The length of the CDR3 is 15 residues. The CDR3 protein is CASSPVADRVDIQYF. The CDR3 DNA reads TGTGCCAGCTCACCAGTGGCGGACAGGGTGGACATTCAGTACTTC. The complete variable domain, with remaining parts taken from reference TRBV18 and TRBJ2-4, reads NAGVMQNPRHLVRRRGQEARLRCSPMKGHSHVYWYRQLPEEGLKFMVYLQKENIIDESGMPKERFSAEFPKEGPSILRIQQVVRGDSAAYFCASSPVADRVDIQYFGAGTRLSVL.

This chain links TRBV27 with TRBJ1-1, with a possible D match to TRBD1 (5 bases). The CDR3 is 14 amino acids. V lost 7 bases and J 4 bases, leaving 16 bases between the germline ends. Germline values: CDR1 MNHEY, CDR2 SMNVEV (reference sequence). For the CDR3, the DNA is TGTGCCAGCATTGATCAGGCCCAGGGCACTGAAGCTTTCTTT. Amino acids: CASIDQAQGTEAFF.

This clone was detected once. The CDR3 spells CASSPRPGQGKGEQFF. The CDR3 nucleotides are TGTGCCAGCAGCCCAAGACCGGGACAGGGGAAGGGTGAGCAGTTCTTC. V is TRBV5-8 and J is TRBJ2-1; 10 bases align to TRBD1. Trimming at V came to 4 bases and at J to 9 bases, leaving 13 bases not matched to a gene. The CDR3 runs to 16 residues. Germline-derived CDR1 and CDR2 are SGHTS and YDEGEE.

This chain's CDR3 is CASSLSSGFQPQHF. In DNA form, the CDR3 reads TGTGCCAGCAGTTTAAGCTCAGGGTTTCAGCCCCAGCATTTT. The V gene is TRBV27, the J gene TRBJ1-5, with D perhaps TRBD1 (5 bases). Germline V gene data show CDR1 as MNHEY and CDR2 as SMNVEV (reference sequence). The CDR3 is 14 amino acids. The V gene lost 2 bases and the J gene lost 6 bases, with 11 bases spanning the gap.

CDR3 sequence: CASSPFPTGDTQYF. The DNA for the CDR3 is TGTGCCAGCAGCCCCTTCCCAACGGGGGATACGCAGTATTTT. V usage is TRBV7-3 and J usage is TRBJ2-3; a possible D gene is TRBD2 (5 bases). Germline CDR1 reads SGHTA; CDR2 reads FQGTGA. Trimming removed 5 bases at V and 6 bases at J, with 15 bases between. This CDR3 has 14 amino acids. The full variable domain, with the rest looked up from reference TRBV7-3 and TRBJ2-3, is GAGVSQTPSNKVTEKGKYVELRCDPISGHTALYWYRQSLGQGPEFLIYFQGTGAADDSGLPNDRFFAVRPEGSVSTLKIQRTERGDSAVYLCASSPFPTGDTQYFGPGTRLTVL.

The chain links TRBV7-2 to TRBJ2-1; weak D call: TRBD1 (6 bases). CDR1 SGHTA and CDR2 FQGNSA come from the germline V gene. Trimming cost V 1 base and J 6 bases, with 7 bases left between them. CDR3 length equals 13 residues. Here the CDR3 reads CASSLEQGNEQFF. The CDR3, as DNA: TGTGCCAGCAGCTTAGAACAGGGCAATGAGCAGTTCTTC.